The 27 T cell receptor beta chains below come from one sample, sequenced in a study of CD8+CD57+ T cells in acquired aplastic anemia. Genomic DNA was employed as the template in profiling TCR beta VDJ and CDR3. In TCRdb, the reads were re-called with MiXCR into one record per CDR3 protein. This sample carries more than 45,000 distinct CDR3 sequences, around 69% of them seen once, and the ten largest clones take 30% to 40%. Sample: sorted CD4+, CD8+, or CD8+CD57+ T cells (not recorded which) from PBMCs. The receptor source for this set is a human donor in good health, serving as a control.

The V call is TRBV5-6, the J call TRBJ1-2, with 9 bases aligning to TRBD1. Germline V gene sequence: CDR1 SGHDT, CDR2 YYEEEE. The CDR3 length is 14 residues. Germline trimming cut 2 bases from V and 6 bases from J; bases unmatched to any gene: 5. The CDR3: CASSFDRGRNGYTF. Here the CDR3 DNA reads TGTGCCAGCAGCTTTGACAGGGGGAGGAATGGCTACACCTTC.

The chain combines TRBV15 with TRBJ2-1, with TRBD1 identical over 10 bases. The ends lost 1 base at V and 0 bases at J; junction bases unmatched: 0. Germline CDR1 LNHNV, CDR2 YYDKDF (reference sequence). The CDR3 sequence is 16 residues long. CDR3 DNA sequence: TGTGCCACCAGCAGAGGGACAGGGGGCTCCTACAATGAGCAGTTCTTC. Amino acids: CATSRGTGGSYNEQFF.

At least ten counts were recorded for this clonotype. The chain has TRBV27 and TRBJ1-5; D gene ambiguous. The CDR3 length is 15 residues. Germline V gives CDR1 MNHEY, CDR2 SMNVEV (reference sequence). Trimming removed 6 bases at V and 4 bases at J, with 16 bases between. The CDR3 reads CASRPFDLENQPQHF. For the CDR3, the DNA is TGTGCCAGCAGGCCCTTCGATCTGGAGAATCAGCCCCAGCATTTT.

This clonotype showed up just once. V gene TRBV11-1 combines with J gene TRBJ2-3; TRBD2 matches 7 bases. The CDR3 runs 15 residues. Germline CDR1 and CDR2: SGHAT and FQDESV (reference sequence). V lost 0 bases, J lost 2 bases, and 2 bases stayed unmatched. As DNA, the CDR3 is TGTGCCAGCAGCTTAGCGGGGGGGAACACAGATACGCAGTATTTT. Translation: CASSLAGGNTDTQYF.

This chain links TRBV20-1 with TRBJ2-5; the match to TRBD2 covers 11 bases. The ends lost 0 bases at V and 4 bases at J; junction bases unmatched: 10. The V gene's germline CDR1 is DFQATT and CDR2 SNEGSKA (reference sequence). The length of the CDR3 is 17 residues. The CDR3 here is CSARDGLAGGGRETQYF. CDR3 sequence (DNA): TGCAGTGCTAGAGATGGGCTAGCGGGGGGAGGAAGAGAGACCCAGTACTTC.

V is TRBV19 and J is TRBJ2-5; 10 bases match TRBD2. CDR3 length: 18 residues. The germline V gene has CDR1 LNHDA and CDR2 SQIVND (reference sequence). The V and J ends lost 5 bases and 5 bases, in that order; junction bases with no gene match: 17. The CDR3 DNA reads TGTGCCAGTAGTCCATTCAGGGGACTAGCGCGGGGAGGTGAGACCCAGTACTTC. Translated: CASSPFRGLARGGETQYF. Full variable domain (remainder filled in from reference TRBV19 and TRBJ2-5): DGGITQSPKYLFRKEGQNVTLSCEQNLNHDAMYWYRQDPGQGLRLIYYSQIVNDFQKGDIAEGYSVSREKKESFPLTVTSAQKNPTAFYLCASSPFRGLARGGETQYFGPGTRLLVL.

The chain recombines TRBV10-3 with TRBJ1-4; D is unclear. From germline, CDR1 is ENHRY and CDR2 SYGVKD. Between the trimmed V and J ends, which lost 11 bases and 4 bases, there was a span of 11 bases. The CDR3 contains 12 residues. CDR3 nucleotide sequence: TGTGCCGTGGGCGGCCGTAATGAAAAACTGTTTTTT. Protein product: CAVGGRNEKLFF.

The chain employs TRBV19 and TRBJ1-5; 8 bases map to TRBD1. This CDR3 comprises 15 residues. Germline loops: CDR1 LNHDA, CDR2 SQIVND (reference sequence). The J segment lost 1 base and the V segment lost 5 bases, leaving 4 bases of the junction unmatched. The CDR3 bases are TGTGCCAGTAGTGTAAGACAGGGGAGCAATCAGCCCCAGCATTTT. Translating it yields CASSVRQGSNQPQHF. The full variable domain, completed using reference TRBV19 and TRBJ1-5, is DGGITQSPKYLFRKEGQNVTLSCEQNLNHDAMYWYRQDPGQGLRLIYYSQIVNDFQKGDIAEGYSVSREKKESFPLTVTSAQKNPTAFYLCASSVRQGSNQPQHFGDGTRLSIL.

The rearrangement uses TRBV7-8 and TRBJ1-5; 9 positions agree with TRBD1. V lost 5 bases and J lost 4; bases outside the gene matches: 3. The CDR3 spans 14 residues. Germline CDR1 reads SGHVS; CDR2 reads FQNEAQ. CDR3 nucleotides: TGTGCCAGCAGCACCGGGACAGGGAATCAGCCCCAGCATTTT. It encodes CASSTGTGNQPQHF.

The CDR3 region is CASSLAGNYGYTF. In DNA, the CDR3 is TGTGCCAGCAGCTTAGCGGGGAACTATGGCTACACCTTC. The chain carries TRBV7-9 and TRBJ1-2; unclear D gene. CDR3 length equals 13 residues. Germline-derived CDR1 and CDR2 are SEHNR and FQNEAQ (reference sequence). V gave up 0 bases and J gave up 2 bases, with 4 bases separating them.

V gene TRBV19 combines with J gene TRBJ1-3, with D maybe TRBD1 (6 bases). The CDR3 consists of 19 residues. CDR1 LNHDA and CDR2 SQIVND come from the germline V gene (reference sequence). The V and J ends lost 3 bases and 0 bases respectively, with 21 bases between them. The CDR3 DNA reads as TGTGCCAGTAGTATTGGATCTTGGACAGCAGCTTACTCTGGAAACACCATATATTTT. Its protein is CASSIGSWTAAYSGNTIYF.

This clonotype was found a few times. The J gene is TRBJ1-5, the V gene TRBV15; 9 bases are shared with TRBD1. CDR1 and CDR2 (germline): LNHNV, YYDKDF (reference sequence). CDR3 length equals 16 residues. V lost 0 bases and J lost 1; bases outside the gene matches: 1. The CDR3 protein is CATSRETGGSNQPQHF. CDR3 DNA sequence: TGTGCCACCAGCAGAGAGACAGGGGGGAGCAATCAGCCCCAGCATTTT.

The genes are TRBV19 and TRBJ2-5, with 7 positions matching TRBD1. CDR1 is LNHDA and CDR2 is SQIVND in the germline V gene (reference sequence). V lost 3 bases and J lost 4; bases outside the gene matches: 8. The CDR3 has 15 amino acids. The CDR3 protein is CASSIGGQTTETQYF. In DNA, the CDR3 is TGTGCCAGTAGTATTGGGGGACAGACGACAGAGACCCAGTACTTC. The full variable domain, rest sourced from reference TRBV19 and TRBJ2-5, is DGGITQSPKYLFRKEGQNVTLSCEQNLNHDAMYWYRQDPGQGLRLIYYSQIVNDFQKGDIAEGYSVSREKKESFPLTVTSAQKNPTAFYLCASSIGGQTTETQYFGPGTRLLVL.

This sequence joins TRBV19 and TRBJ1-5; no clear D. The CDR3 totals 14 residues. Trimming removed 1 base at V and 7 bases at J, with 11 bases between. Germline-derived CDR1 and CDR2 are LNHDA and SQIVND (reference sequence). The CDR3 sequence: CASSIGGLGQPQHF. The CDR3 coding sequence is TGTGCCAGTAGTATAGGGGGATTAGGACAGCCCCAGCATTTT.

V and J are TRBV7-3 and TRBJ2-6; D gene unclear. V was pared by 2 bases and J by 3 bases, with 2 bases between. Per the germline V gene, CDR1 is SGHTA and CDR2 is FQGTGA. The CDR3 sequence is 13 residues long. CDR3: CASSLVGANVLTF. CDR3 coding DNA: TGTGCCAGCAGCTTAGTTGGGGCCAACGTCCTGACTTTC.

The chain joins TRBV29-1 to TRBJ2-5; D unclear. V was trimmed by 5 bases and J by 6 bases, leaving 10 bases between them. Germline V gives CDR1 SQVTM, CDR2 ANQGSEA. The CDR3 length is 11 residues. The DNA of the CDR3 is TGCAGCGTTTCCCAAGGACAGACCCAGTACTTC. It encodes CSVSQGQTQYF.

The chain combines TRBV12-3 or TRBV12-4 with TRBJ1-5; 9 nucleotides line up with TRBD1. CDR3 length: 15 amino acids. Germline trimming cut 3 bases from V and 4 bases from J; bases unmatched to any gene: 4. Here the CDR3 reads CASSFKGQGNQPQHF. As DNA, the CDR3 is TGTGCCAGCAGTTTTAAGGGACAGGGAAATCAGCCCCAGCATTTT.

The chain links TRBV7-2 to TRBJ1-5, with D hard to call. Germline V gene data show CDR1 as SGHTA and CDR2 as FQGNSA. This CDR3 has 15 residues. The ends were cut back, 3 bases at V and 2 bases at J, with 11 bases in the middle. CDR3 DNA: TGTGCCAGCAGCTTGTACAAGGGAGGCAATCAGCCCCAGCATTTT. The encoded protein is CASSLYKGGNQPQHF.

The chain employs TRBV2 and TRBJ2-7; no clear D gene. The CDR3 loop spans 14 amino acids. V lost 5 bases and J lost 1, with 12 bases in between. The germline CDR1 and CDR2 sequences are SNHLY and FYNNEI. The CDR3 DNA reads as TGTGCCAGCAGTAGGCAGGTCACATCCTACGAGCAGTACTTC. It is translated as CASSRQVTSYEQYF. The whole variable domain, remainder taken from reference TRBV2 and TRBJ2-7, is EPEVTQTPSHQVTQMGQEVILRCVPISNHLYFYWYRQILGQKVEFLVSFYNNEISEKSEIFDDQFSVERPDGSNFTLKIRSTKLEDSAMYFCASSRQVTSYEQYFGPGTRLTVT.

The chain carries TRBV9 and TRBJ1-2, with D hard to call. The CDR3 loop spans 12 amino acids. V was cut by 7 bases and J by 3 bases, with 10 bases left in between. Per the germline V gene, CDR1 is SGDLS and CDR2 is YYNGEE. The CDR3 spells CASGREDYGYTF. CDR3 sequence (DNA): TGTGCCAGCGGCCGGGAGGACTATGGCTACACCTTC.

In its sample, this clonotype ranks as medium-sized (0.01 to 0.1%). V is TRBV10-2 and J is TRBJ1-4; D gene unclear. CDR1 is WSHSY, CDR2 SAAADI, per germline. The ends were cut back, 3 bases at V and 0 bases at J, with 5 bases in the middle. This CDR3 spans 14 amino acids. In DNA form, the CDR3 reads TGCGCCAGCAGTGAAAGGGCAACTAATGAAAAACTGTTTTTT. Translation gives CASSERATNEKLFF.

This chain connects TRBV25-1 to TRBJ1-6; weak D call: TRBD1 (6 bases). This CDR3 is 14 amino acids long. Germline CDR1 MGHDK, CDR2 SYGVNS. The V gene lost 6 bases and the J gene lost 6 bases, with 12 bases spanning the gap. CDR3 nucleotide sequence: TGTGCCAGCAGAATGGGGGGCCTTAATTCACCCCTCCACTTT. As protein: CASRMGGLNSPLHF.

The CDR3, as DNA: TGTGCCACCAGCAGTAGACGGGATTTTGAGCAGTTCTTC. This sequence encodes CATSSRRDFEQFF. The V gene is TRBV15, the J gene TRBJ2-1; weak D call: TRBD2 (5 bases). The CDR3 loop spans 13 amino acids. V lost 3 bases and J 9 bases, leaving 12 bases between the germline ends. Germline V lookup: CDR1 LNHNV, CDR2 YYDKDF (reference sequence).

The genes are TRBV7-6 and TRBJ2-7; the D gene is possibly TRBD1 (5 bases). CDR3 length: 13 amino acids. Germline assignment: CDR1 SGHVS and CDR2 FNYEAQ. V was trimmed by 5 bases and J by 5 bases, leaving 13 bases between them. The CDR3 is CASSQSDKHEQYF. CDR3 nucleotide sequence: TGTGCCAGCAGCCAATCGGACAAGCACGAGCAGTACTTC.

This clonotype was seen a single time. The V and J genes are TRBV10-3 and TRBJ2-2; maybe TRBD1 (5 bases). Germline CDR1 and CDR2: ENHRY and SYGVKD. CDR3 length equals 13 residues. V was trimmed by 6 bases and J by 5 bases, leaving 10 bases between them. CDR3 region: CAISPSGTGELFF. The CDR3 nucleotides are TGTGCCATCAGCCCCTCAGGGACCGGGGAGCTGTTTTTT.

The chain is built from TRBV7-2 and TRBJ2-7; D may be TRBD1 (5 bases). Germline loops: CDR1 SGHTA, CDR2 FQGNSA. Trimming took off 3 bases at V and 5 bases at J, with 14 bases between the two ends. This CDR3 contains 14 residues. CDR3 protein: CASSLWAGSNEQYF. Here the CDR3 DNA reads TGTGCCAGCAGCTTGTGGGCAGGGTCAAACGAGCAGTACTTC.

J is TRBJ1-6 and V is TRBV19; tentative D call: TRBD1 (6 bases). The CDR3 sequence is 12 residues long. Germline assignment: CDR1 LNHDA and CDR2 SQIVND (reference sequence). Trimming took off 7 bases at V and 7 bases at J, with 8 bases between the two ends. The CDR3 DNA follows: TGTGCCAGTAATCAGGGGAATTCACCCCTCCACTTT. It is translated as CASNQGNSPLHF.